This T cell receptor (beta chain) was captured in a study of shared clonotypes between healthy human individuals. The V end was cut by 3 bases, the J end by 4 bases, with 18 bases between. Germline-derived CDR1 and CDR2 are SEHNR and FQNEAQ (reference sequence). CDR3 size: 17 residues. This table comes from immunoSEQ multiplex PCR, and its TCRdb copy is limited to in-frame clones, with some not included. The top ten hold 1.5% to 2% of the sample, which has 550,000 to 850,000 clones, approximately 79% seen once. This sequence was found in a young woman in good health. The specimen was memory CD4+ T cells sorted from blood. The subset here: CD45RA-negative fraction. V gene TRBV7-9 combines with J gene TRBJ2-2, with D possibly matching TRBD2 (6 bases). The CDR3 protein is CASSFESSGRVTGELFF. CDR3 bases: TGTGCCAGCAGCTTCGAATCTTCCGGGAGAGTCACCGGGGAGCTGTTTTTT. Using reference TRBV7-9 and TRBJ2-2 for the parts outside the CDR3, the full variable domain is DTGVSQNPRHKITKRGQNVTFRCDPISEHNRLYWYRQTLGQGPEFLTYFQNEAQLEKSRLLSDRFSAERPKGSFSTLEIQRTEQGDSAMYLCASSFESSGRVTGELFFGEGSRLTVL.